This T cell receptor beta chain was obtained from a study of vaccination effects on CD4 cells after COVID-19. Study-level information: As their vaccination, participants received two doses of either BNT162b2 or mRNA-1273. Points from the study as a whole: Few convalescent patients, and no early post-infection timepoints, were available to the study. Marked clonal contraction was seen in infection- and vaccine-induced clones late after vaccination.

Ahead of sequencing, the ViraFEST assay grew antigen-specific CD4+ T cells using viral peptide pools. Isolation of CD4+ T cells took place after nine to ten days of culture. Among the vaccine recipients, none had a prior SARS-CoV-2 infection, and nucleocapsid antibodies were negative. TCRdb keeps only in-frame clones here, not all; method: immunoSEQ multiplex PCR. The sample carries 70,000 to 75,000 clones, roughly three quarters recorded once. The V gene's germline CDR1 is SNHLY and CDR2 FYNNEI. Trimming removed 3 bases from V and 4 bases from J, with 1 base in between. The CDR3 consists of 10 residues. A word on this clone: Its antigen is not identified.

The gene calls are TRBV2 and TRBJ2-7; D gene unclear. The receptor was derived from a human donor who received a COVID-19 vaccine. Sample: CD4+ T cells from PBMCs cultured with HCoV-OC43 spike peptides, taken before COVID-19 vaccination. Subset noted: HCoV-OC43 spike overlapping peptide pool stimulation. The CDR3 region has the DNA TGTGCCAGCAGTGAGTACGAGCAGTACGTC. It yields the protein CASSEYEQYV.